The 23 T cell receptor beta chains reported below all come from one sample, sequenced in a study of blood T cells in healthy people across ages. Primed by a sample-barcoded 5' primer and a J-beta primer mix, a second PCR proceeded for 7 to 11 cycles. TCRdb reanalysed the 5' RACE reads using MiXCR and keeps one entry per CDR3 protein. The table has under 1,100,000 distinct CDR3 sequences, roughly 24% seen once. These sequences were also reported in another study, on T cells of mothers and their children.

Sequenced: blood. These receptors came from a girl aged 2-10 years in good health.

This clonotype has only a few counts. V usage is TRBV7-2 and J usage is TRBJ1-1, with D unresolved. The V gene's germline CDR1 is SGHTA and CDR2 FQGNSA. V was shortened by 6 bases and J by 5 bases, with 13 bases between the two germline ends. The CDR3 sequence is 13 residues long. The CDR3 here is CASRRPAGTEAFF. As DNA, the CDR3 is TGTGCCAGCAGACGACCAGCCGGGACTGAAGCTTTCTTT. The whole variable domain, remainder taken from reference TRBV7-2 and TRBJ1-1, is GAGVSQSPSNKVTEKGKDVELRCDPISGHTALYWYRQSLGQGLEFLIYFQGNSAPDKSGLPSDRFSAERTGGSVSTLTIQRTQQEDSAVYLCASRRPAGTEAFFGQGTRLTVV.

The genes are TRBV7-3 and TRBJ2-3; no clear D gene. This CDR3 has 14 residues. Germline assignment: CDR1 SGHTA and CDR2 FQGTGA. Trimming cost V 1 base and J 6 bases, with 11 bases left between them. The CDR3 DNA sequence: TGTGCCAGCAGCTTAATTGGACCCGATGATACGCAGTATTTT. It specifies CASSLIGPDDTQYF.

The J gene is TRBJ2-7, the V gene TRBV29-1; 8 bases line up with TRBD1. Germline values: CDR1 SQVTM, CDR2 ANQGSEA. The V and J ends lost 7 bases and 1 base, in that order; junction bases with no gene match: 9. This CDR3 spans 14 amino acids. CDR3 bases: TGCAGCGCCGTCGGGACAGGAACATCCTACGAGCAGTACTTC. Protein product: CSAVGTGTSYEQYF.

V and J are TRBV6-2 or TRBV6-3 and TRBJ2-5; D perhaps matches TRBD1 (6 bases). In germline, CDR1 is MNHEY, CDR2 SVGEGT. The CDR3 totals 15 residues. V was cut by 2 bases and J by 1 base, with 11 bases left in between. CDR3 sequence: CASSYLGQTQETQYF. Here the CDR3 DNA reads TGTGCCAGCAGTTACCTTGGACAGACCCAAGAGACCCAGTACTTC.

The rearrangement uses TRBV29-1 and TRBJ2-4, with 11 bases matching TRBD1. With 3 bases clipped from V and 6 bases from J, the junction kept 4 bases outside the gene matches. The germline V gene has CDR1 SQVTM and CDR2 ANQGSEA. CDR3 size: 14 residues. The CDR3 protein is CSVELGQGANIQYF. The CDR3 DNA sequence: TGCAGCGTTGAGCTCGGACAGGGGGCAAACATTCAGTACTTC.

The chain combines TRBV20-1 with TRBJ2-5; tentative D call: TRBD2 (7 bases). The CDR3 extends over 14 amino acids. V gave up 1 base and J gave up 4 bases, with 13 bases separating them. The V gene's germline CDR1 is DFQATT and CDR2 SNEGSKA (reference sequence). CDR3 bases: TGCAGTGCTAGAGTGGAGGGAGGGGGAGAGACCCAGTACTTC. It translates to CSARVEGGGETQYF.

The genes are TRBV28 and TRBJ2-5, with a weak D call TRBD1 (5 bases). The DNA end is a closer match to TRBJ2-1, so the J assignment may be wrong. This CDR3 is 15 amino acids long. Germline V gives CDR1 MDHEN, CDR2 SYDVKM. The CDR3: CASSPPLAGYNEQFF. DNA of the CDR3: TGTGCCAGCAGTCCCCCTTTGGCAGGGTACAATGAGCAGTTCTTC.

V is TRBV12-3 or TRBV12-4 and J is TRBJ2-5; D perhaps matches TRBD1 (7 bases). The CDR3 consists of 13 residues. V was trimmed by 3 bases and J by 11 bases, leaving 16 bases between them. The CDR3 spells CASSLIFGGQQYF. The CDR3 region has the DNA TGTGCCAGCAGTTTGATCTTCGGGGGACAGCAGTACTTC.

This clonotype was picked up a small number of times. The gene calls are TRBV4-3 and TRBJ2-5; D may be TRBD1 or TRBD2 (6 bases each). Germline values: CDR1 LGHNA, CDR2 YSLEER. This CDR3 region has 18 residues. Trimming took off 0 bases at V and 4 bases at J, with 21 bases between the two ends. CDR3 residues: CASSQDFVGGYRIETQYF. The CDR3 bases are TGCGCCAGCAGCCAAGATTTTGTGGGGGGCTACAGAATAGAGACCCAGTACTTC.

V is TRBV29-1 and J is TRBJ2-5, with D maybe TRBD2 (6 bases). V was pared by 6 bases and J by 1 base, with 21 bases between. This CDR3 spans 16 amino acids. The germline gives CDR1 SQVTM, CDR2 ANQGSEA. CDR3 sequence: CSVKPPGLLFQETQYF. The CDR3 bases are TGCAGCGTAAAGCCTCCGGGACTCCTATTCCAAGAGACCCAGTACTTC.

This chain links TRBV12-3 or TRBV12-4 with TRBJ2-3; the D is unclear. Trimming took 6 bases from V and 0 from J, leaving 10 bases between them. The CDR3 loop spans 14 amino acids. The CDR3 is CASRPTSSTDTQYF. The CDR3 DNA reads TGTGCCAGCAGACCGACATCTAGCACAGATACGCAGTATTTT.

The chain has TRBV27 and TRBJ2-1, with TRBD2 identical over 10 bases. There are 16 residues in the CDR3. Trimming took 3 bases from V and 6 from J; bases not matched to a gene: 8. The germline CDR1 and CDR2 sequences are MNHEY and SMNVEV (reference sequence). The CDR3 loop is CASSFGLAGASNEQFF. CDR3 in DNA: TGTGCCAGCAGTTTCGGGCTAGCGGGAGCCTCCAATGAGCAGTTCTTC.

CDR3 coding DNA: TGTGCCAGCAGCCAAGAACAGGGGGCTCCTGGAGCTTTCTTT. This sequence encodes CASSQEQGAPGAFF. The chain employs TRBV4-2 and TRBJ1-1, with 9 positions matching TRBD1. The CDR3 is 14 amino acids. Germline CDR1 LGHNA, CDR2 YNFKEQ. The J segment lost 10 bases and the V segment lost 0 bases, leaving 6 bases of the junction unmatched.

This clonotype has just a few counts. The gene calls are TRBV9 and TRBJ2-1; 9 bases match TRBD2. CDR3 length equals 16 residues. With 1 base clipped from V and 7 bases from J, the junction kept 9 bases outside the gene matches. CDR1 and CDR2 (germline): SGDLS, YYNGEE. The CDR3 here is CASSVNRRGGGNEQFF. The CDR3 coding sequence is TGTGCCAGCAGCGTAAACCGGCGCGGGGGGGGTAATGAGCAGTTCTTC.

Comments on this clonotype: The junction and the germline gene differ at one end; a read error may be behind it. The chain carries TRBV12-3 or TRBV12-4 and TRBJ2-6, with unresolved D. This CDR3 spans 15 amino acids. CDR3 amino acids: CASSPPAAGPNVLTF. As DNA, the CDR3 is TGTGCCAGCAGTCCCCCGGCGGCTGGGCCCAACGTCCTGACTTTC.

This clonotype has a handful of counts. The gene calls are TRBV24-1 and TRBJ2-1, with 8 bases matching TRBD1. The CDR3 runs 17 residues. The V gene end was trimmed by 2 bases and the J gene end by 1 base; junction bases not matched to a gene: 6. Germline lookup yields CDR1 KGHDR and CDR2 SFDVKD. This CDR3 reads CATSDSRTGMSYNEQFF. DNA for the CDR3: TGTGCCACCAGTGATTCCAGGACAGGGATGTCCTACAATGAGCAGTTCTTC.

The chain employs TRBV6-2 or TRBV6-3 and TRBJ2-1, with D perhaps matching TRBD1 (6 bases). The CDR3 sequence is 15 residues long. Germline V gene lookup returns CDR1 MNHEY and CDR2 SVGEGT. V was trimmed by 1 base and J by 2 bases, leaving 9 bases between them. For the CDR3, the DNA is TGTGCCAGCAGTTACTTCGGACAGACCTACAATGAGCAGTTCTTC. Protein product: CASSYFGQTYNEQFF.

The chain recombines TRBV9 with TRBJ2-1; 9 nucleotides align to TRBD1. The germline gives CDR1 SGDLS, CDR2 YYNGEE. Trimming at V came to 4 bases and at J to 10 bases, leaving 12 bases not matched to a gene. The length of the CDR3 is 15 residues. The CDR3 here is CASSINRGQELEQFF. In nucleotides, the CDR3 is TGTGCCAGCAGCATAAACAGGGGGCAGGAACTCGAGCAGTTCTTC.

Concerning this clonotype: The junction and the germline gene differ at one end; a read error may be behind it. The chain employs TRBV11-3 and TRBJ2-2; D possibly corresponds to TRBD2 (6 bases). The CDR3 consists of 13 residues. From germline, CDR1 is SGHNT and CDR2 YENEEA. The CDR3 DNA reads as TGTGCCAGCAGCGCTTTAGCTGGCGGGGAGCCGTTTTTT. Translated, it gives CASSALAGGEPFF.

The chain is built from TRBV5-5 and TRBJ2-1; no definite D call. Germline CDR1 SGHKS, CDR2 YYEKEE (reference sequence). The CDR3 sequence is 16 residues long. The V and J ends lost 3 bases and 2 bases respectively, with 15 bases between them. The CDR3 DNA reads TGTGCCAGCAGCTCCCCCGAGACTGTTACCTACAATGAGCAGTTCTTC. Its translation is CASSSPETVTYNEQFF. Drawing the rest from reference TRBV5-5 and TRBJ2-1, the complete variable domain is DAGVTQSPTHLIKTRGQQVTLRCSPISGHKSVSWYQQVLGQGPQFIFQYYEKEERGRGNFPDRFSARQFPNYSSELNVNALLLGDSALYLCASSSPETVTYNEQFFGPGTRLTVL.

This clonotype was found a few times. The chain is built from TRBV13 and TRBJ2-1; 8 nucleotides align to TRBD2. Trimming took 2 bases from V and 3 from J; bases not matched to a gene: 3. Germline assignment: CDR1 PRHDT and CDR2 FYEKMQ (reference sequence). This CDR3 has 15 amino acids. In nucleotides, the CDR3 is TGTGCCAGCAGCTTACGGGGGGGGATCTACAATGAGCAGTTCTTC. Protein product: CASSLRGGIYNEQFF.

The rearrangement joins TRBV27 to TRBJ1-2; a weak D match, TRBD1 (6 bases). The CDR3 is made up of 14 amino acids. Between the trimmed V and J ends, which lost 6 bases and 3 bases, there was a span of 14 bases. The V gene's germline CDR1 is MNHEY and CDR2 SMNVEV (reference sequence). The CDR3 region has the DNA TGTGCCAGCAGAAACCTGGACAGTTACTATGGCTACACCTTC. It is translated as CASRNLDSYYGYTF.

This clonotype was recorded a few times. This sequence may be a read error, since a much larger clone differs from it by one base. The chain joins TRBV7-3 to TRBJ1-1; the D gene is possibly TRBD1 (6 bases). The CDR3 is made up of 15 amino acids. V gave up 5 bases and J gave up 1 base, with 14 bases separating them. The V gene's germline CDR1 is SGHTA and CDR2 FQGTGA. CDR3 bases: TGTGCCAGCAGCCCCACTGGGGGCTCGAACACTGAAGCTTTCTTT. Amino acids: CASSPTGGSNTEAFF.